The 5 T cell receptor beta chains listed next were all sequenced from one sample in a study of human T cells and chemical hapten exposure. This sample's time point: patch test 2, 6 weeks after DPC sensitization. Documented treatment: therapeutic diphenylcyclopropenone sensitization with weekly scalp DPC. TCRdb reprocessed the RACE reads with MiXCR, giving one entry per CDR3 protein. In the table there are around 80,000 distinct CDR3 sequences, about 6.6% of which are singletons. The specimen comprised whole blood, sampled in connection with sensitization to the hapten diphenylcyclopropenone (DPC). The receptors derive from a woman in her twenties or thirties with alopecia areata. Some clones in this sample may be carry-over from other donors' samples.

The sample holds a few counts of this clonotype. The chain recombines TRBV12-3 or TRBV12-4 with TRBJ1-2, with 7 bases fitting TRBD1. With 3 bases clipped from V and 0 bases from J, the junction kept 4 bases outside the gene matches. CDR3 length equals 15 residues. The CDR3 sequence: CASSFGQGANYGYTF. CDR3 coding DNA: TGTGCCAGCAGTTTCGGTCAGGGGGCTAACTATGGCTACACCTTC.

The table lists this clonotype with many counts. This chain links TRBV29-1 with TRBJ1-2; no definite D call. V lost 5 bases to trimming and J lost 3 bases, with 10 bases between them. Germline CDR1 SQVTM, CDR2 ANQGSEA. This CDR3 region has 12 residues. Here the CDR3 reads CSVSHRDYGYTF. The CDR3 DNA is TGCAGCGTTTCCCACCGGGACTATGGCTACACCTTC.

The sample holds a few counts of this clonotype. The chain has TRBV29-1 and TRBJ2-7; D is tentatively TRBD1 or TRBD2 (5 bases each). The germline gives CDR1 SQVTM, CDR2 ANQGSEA. The CDR3 consists of 13 residues. V lost 2 bases to trimming and J lost 2 bases, with 10 bases between them. The CDR3 reads CSVEMGRPYEQYF. The CDR3, as DNA: TGCAGCGTTGAAATGGGACGGCCCTACGAGCAGTACTTC.

The CDR3, as DNA: TGTGCCTGGAGTTCGGGGTATCAGCCCCAGCATTTT. Translation: CAWSSGYQPQHF. This chain uses TRBV30 with TRBJ1-5; D is unresolved. Germline values: CDR1 GTSNPN, CDR2 SVGIG (reference sequence). V shed 2 bases and J shed 5 bases, with 7 bases lying between them. This CDR3 is 12 amino acids long.

This clonotype has at least ten counts. The chain combines TRBV6-1 with TRBJ1-5; D might be TRBD1 (6 bases). CDR1 is MNHNS, CDR2 SASEGT, per germline. Trimming took off 2 bases at V and 0 bases at J, with 20 bases between the two ends. CDR3 length: 19 residues. The CDR3 is CASSEYVPAGDYSNQPQHF. The CDR3 nucleotides read TGTGCCAGCAGTGAATACGTCCCCGCAGGGGATTATAGCAATCAGCCCCAGCATTTT.